Sequencing of this TCR delta chain was carried out in a study of gamma-delta chains in newborns, infants, children. This clone was seen a handful of times. Other DNA sequences in the same sample also yield this CDR3. V gave up 3 bases and J gave up 0 bases, with 26 bases separating them. CDR1 and CDR2 (germline): TVYSNPD, GDNSRS (reference sequence). CDR3 size: 18 residues. TCRdb used CATT to re-call clones from the reads. The table lists around 11,000 delta-chain clones, about 3.5% of them singletons. The specimen was blood. The clonotype originates from a child who was a newborn, infant or young child, either healthy, febrile or measles-vaccinated (not recorded which). The chain carries TRDV3 and TRDJ1; D not certain. CDR3 coding DNA: TGTGCCTTGAGACCGTTCCGATATACTGCGGGGTACACCGATAAACTCATCTTT. Translating it yields CALRPFRYTAGYTDKLIF. The full variable domain, rest sourced from reference TRDV3 and TRDJ1, is CDKVTQSSPDQTVASGSEVVLLCTYDTVYSNPDLFWYRIRPDYSFQFVFYGDNSRSEGADFTQGRFSVKHILTQKAFHLVISPVRTEDSATYYCALRPFRYTAGYTDKLIFGKGTRVTVEP.